These T cell receptor beta chains were read from a single sample in a study of blood T cell repertoires in COVID-19. Sequencing was performed with immunoSEQ multiplex PCR; in TCRdb, only in-frame clones are kept and a portion is missing. The sample yields approximately 290,000 clones, around 89% seen once. The sample comprised peripheral blood. These receptors were taken from a man aged 25-40 years with acute or convalescent COVID-19. Each CDR3 is given without its conserved first and last residue. Fields, in order: V gene, CDR3 length, J gene, D gene, CDR3 protein. A D gene is named only where the DNA matches it firmly.

TRBV13	17	TRBJ2-1	TRBD2	ASSLSASGRPYSYNEQF
TRBV7-8	18	TRBJ1-5	TRBD1	ASSLDVGGGIIARNQPQH
TRBV19	13	TRBJ2-5	TRBD1	ASSIPNRGRETQY
TRBV14	11	TRBJ1-2	-	ASSQQVDYGYT
TRBV27	16	TRBJ1-2	-	ASSFCRGGGSDNYGYT
TRBV5-1	14	TRBJ1-4	-	ASSPHSPRGNEKLF
TRBV6-5	12	TRBJ2-3	TRBD1	ASSTGQLTDTQY
TRBV12-3/TRBV12-4	10	TRBJ1-1	-	ASRGLNTEAF
TRBV7-8	10	TRBJ2-7	TRBD1	ASSSTGGEQY
TRBV12-3/TRBV12-4	11	TRBJ2-7	-	ASSINRAHEQY
TRBV28	11	TRBJ2-3	TRBD2	ASRVSGVDTQY
TRBV29-1	11	TRBJ2-3	-	SLAASADDTQY
TRBV4-1	13	TRBJ2-1	TRBD2	ASSPLAGGYNEQF
TRBV5-4	16	TRBJ1-1	TRBD1	ASSPPGQGINWNTEAF
TRBV11-3	11	TRBJ1-1	-	ASSFNRVTEAF
TRBV10-3	12	TRBJ1-6	-	AISNQGGDSPLH
TRBV7-9	12	TRBJ1-6	-	ASSLVGGESPLH
TRBV30	11	TRBJ1-1	TRBD1	AWSEQGYTEAF
TRBV28	14	TRBJ1-2	TRBD1	ASSTGTGVDSDGYT
TRBV30	9	TRBJ2-4	-	AWLTGNIQY
TRBV6-1	14	TRBJ1-1	-	ASSDPGTLMNTEAF
TRBV5-1	13	TRBJ1-1	-	ASLSGEWENTEAF
TRBV5-1	12	TRBJ1-6	-	ASSLGTSVLTLH
TRBV11-2	14	TRBJ2-2	TRBD1	ASSLGGQGRAGELF
TRBV15	15	TRBJ2-1	TRBD2	ATKGLLLADSYNEQF
TRBV12-5	12	TRBJ1-5	-	ASAREAGGQPQH